The T cell receptor beta chain under discussion was sequenced for a study of PD-L1 blockade in urothelial cancer. Study in general: Atezolizumab was started by patients at some point between 2013 and 2014 at 1,200 mg intravenously every 3 weeks.

TCRdb's copy holds only in-frame clones and misses some; the assay was immunoSEQ multiplex PCR. Of some 80,000 clones listed, 75% to 90% are singletons. The germline gives CDR1 SGHRS, CDR2 YFSETQ. After removal of 6 bases from V and 3 bases from J, the junction contained 12 bases not matched to a gene. The CDR3 length is 16 residues. This receptor was obtained from a woman between 70 and 85 years old with urothelial cancer. The chain has TRBV5-1 and TRBJ1-1, with 9 bases that match TRBD1. The sequencing here drew on PBMCs, taken around atezolizumab (anti-PD-L1) treatment. The CDR3 spells CASNPGGTGGYTEAFF. In DNA, the CDR3 is TGCGCCAGCAACCCGGGGGGAACAGGGGGCTACACTGAAGCTTTCTTT.